One and the same sample provided the 28 T cell receptor beta chains below, sequenced in a study of graft-versus-host responses after intestinal transplantation. Assay: immunoSEQ multiplex PCR; the TCRdb copy retains only in-frame clones and omits some. The repertoire holds around 100,000 clones, approximately 90% seen once, with about 0.2% in the top ten. Their antigens are not known. This specimen consisted of unstimulated CD4+ T cells sorted from spleen or lymph node cells, obtained before transplant. These receptor sequences come from a human donor who was the organ donor for an intestinal transplant.

The gene calls are TRBV19 and TRBJ2-1; 10 nucleotides line up with TRBD2. V trimming: 2 bases; J trimming: 7 bases; junction bases outside the gene matches: 5. From germline, CDR1 is LNHDA and CDR2 SQIVND (reference sequence). CDR3 length: 15 amino acids. CDR3 in amino acids: CASSISAGGQNEQFF. DNA of the CDR3: TGTGCCAGTAGTATATCAGCGGGAGGGCAGAATGAGCAGTTCTTC.

This sequence joins TRBV7-2 and TRBJ2-7, with D perhaps matching TRBD2 (5 bases). CDR1 is SGHTA and CDR2 is FQGNSA in the germline V gene. V was cut by 1 base and J by 0 bases, with 13 bases left in between. This CDR3 spans 16 amino acids. CDR3 protein: CASSLELGGRSYEQYF. In nucleotides, the CDR3 is TGTGCCAGCAGCTTAGAACTCGGCGGGCGCTCCTACGAGCAGTACTTC.

The table lists this clone with a few counts. This chain uses TRBV5-6 with TRBJ1-3; the D is unclear. Between the trimmed V and J ends, which lost 4 bases and 2 bases, there was a span of 13 bases. The CDR3 extends over 15 amino acids. The germline CDR1 and CDR2 sequences are SGHDT and YYEEEE. The CDR3 sequence: CASSPSIGAGNTIYF. CDR3 in DNA: TGTGCCAGCAGCCCGAGTATCGGGGCTGGAAACACCATATATTTT. The full variable domain, rest sourced from reference TRBV5-6 and TRBJ1-3, is DAGVTQSPTHLIKTRGQQVTLRCSPKSGHDTVSWYQQALGQGPQFIFQYYEEEERQRGNFPDRFSGHQFPNYSSELNVNALLLGDSALYLCASSPSIGAGNTIYFGEGSWLTVV.

The chain couples TRBV19 to TRBJ1-4; D is perhaps TRBD1 (5 bases). The CDR3 has 14 amino acids. Germline CDR1 is LNHDA and CDR2 is SQIVND (reference sequence). Deletions cut 4 bases from V and 10 bases from J, with 16 bases between. CDR3 nucleotide sequence: TGTGCCAGTAGTACCCCCCTCGGGGCGGTAAAACTGTTTTTT. Translating it yields CASSTPLGAVKLFF.

The chain has TRBV18 and TRBJ1-4; D is ambiguous. V gave up 3 bases and J gave up 0 bases, with 8 bases separating them. Germline CDR1 is KGHSH and CDR2 is LQKENI. The CDR3 is 15 amino acids. Here the CDR3 reads CASSPSSTTNEKLFF. The CDR3 DNA follows: TGTGCCAGCTCACCTTCCAGCACAACTAATGAAAAACTGTTTTTT.

The gene calls are TRBV11-2 and TRBJ2-2; 11 nucleotides match TRBD2. CDR3 size: 15 residues. The ends lost 5 bases at V and 5 bases at J; junction bases unmatched: 4. The germline gives CDR1 SGHAT, CDR2 FQNNGV. Here the CDR3 reads CASSVASGGTGELFF. The CDR3 DNA reads TGTGCCAGCAGCGTGGCTAGCGGGGGGACCGGGGAGCTGTTTTTT.

This chain links TRBV6-6 with TRBJ2-5; the D gene could be TRBD1 or TRBD2 (5 bases each). Germline lookup yields CDR1 MNHNY and CDR2 SVGAGI (reference sequence). Between the trimmed V and J ends, which lost 0 bases and 4 bases, there was a span of 9 bases. The CDR3 runs to 14 residues. The CDR3 coding sequence is TGTGCCAGCAGTTACTCTCAGGGACGAGAGACCCAGTACTTC. It translates to CASSYSQGRETQYF.

The chain recombines TRBV15 with TRBJ2-3; D not resolved. Trimming cost V 3 bases and J 1 base, with 8 bases left between them. The CDR3 covers 14 residues. Per germline, CDR1 LNHNV and CDR2 YYDKDF (reference sequence). CDR3: CATSRALGTDTQYF. CDR3 DNA: TGTGCCACCAGCAGGGCCCTCGGCACAGATACGCAGTATTTT. Full variable domain (outside the CDR3, taken from reference TRBV15 and TRBJ2-3): DAMVIQNPRYQVTQFGKPVTLSCSQTLNHNVMYWYQQKSSQAPKLLFHYYDKDFNNEADTPDNFQSRRPNTSFCFLDIRSPGLGDTAMYLCATSRALGTDTQYFGPGTRLTVL.

This chain connects TRBV5-1 to TRBJ2-4; 13 bases are a match to TRBD2. V was clipped by 4 bases and J by 8 bases; unmatched bases: 12. Germline loops: CDR1 SGHRS, CDR2 YFSETQ. CDR3 size: 17 residues. The CDR3 is CASSLTRTSGGSDIQYF. The CDR3 DNA sequence: TGCGCCAGCAGCCTTACAAGGACTAGCGGGGGTTCAGACATTCAGTACTTC.

The chain is built from TRBV21-1 and TRBJ2-7; the D call TRBD2 from the table was never checked on the DNA. TRBV21-1 is deemed a pseudogene. The CDR3 runs to 19 residues. This CDR3 reads CASSKGGGTTNRLLYEQYF. As DNA, the CDR3 is TGTGCCAGCAGCAAAGGGGGAGGGACTACTAATCGGCTATTGTACGAGCAGTACTTC.

The rearrangement uses TRBV7-2 and TRBJ2-7; D remains unclear. CDR3 length: 15 residues. CDR1 SGHTA and CDR2 FQGNSA come from the germline V gene. With 0 bases removed from V and 4 bases from J, the gap between germline ends came to 13 bases. The CDR3 reads CASSLAPDVGYEQYF. The CDR3 coding sequence is TGTGCCAGCAGCTTAGCACCGGACGTTGGATACGAGCAGTACTTC.

The chain employs TRBV30 and TRBJ1-2; D gene unclear. Trimming pared 4 bases from V and 4 bases from J, leaving 13 bases between. CDR3 length equals 13 residues. The germline V gene encodes CDR1 GTSNPN and CDR2 SVGIG (reference sequence). In DNA form, the CDR3 reads TGTGCCTGGACCGATGGGCAGCTCTATGGCTACACCTTC. As protein: CAWTDGQLYGYTF.

This clone appeared a single time. J is TRBJ1-6 and V is TRBV6-1, with no clear D. This CDR3 has 13 residues. V was pared by 4 bases and J by 6 bases, with 7 bases between. The germline V gene has CDR1 MNHNS and CDR2 SASEGT. CDR3 sequence: CASSVTVNSPLHF. The CDR3, as DNA: TGTGCCAGCAGTGTAACAGTTAATTCACCCCTCCACTTT.

This chain uses TRBV4-3 with TRBJ2-1, with D perhaps being TRBD1 or TRBD2 (5 bases each). Germline values: CDR1 LGHNA, CDR2 YSLEER. Trimming took off 0 bases at V and 2 bases at J, with 11 bases between the two ends. The CDR3 totals 16 residues. The DNA for the CDR3 is TGCGCCAGCAGCCAAGAAACCTCGGGACCCTACAATGAGCAGTTCTTC. This gives the protein CASSQETSGPYNEQFF.

This chain connects TRBV30 to TRBJ1-1; TRBD1 matches at 11 bases. Germline loops: CDR1 GTSNPN, CDR2 SVGIG (reference sequence). This CDR3 has 13 amino acids. The ends lost 6 bases at V and 9 bases at J; junction bases unmatched: 9. The DNA for the CDR3 is TGTGCCTGCCCTATACAGGACAGGGGGCAAGCTTTCTTT. Amino acids: CACPIQDRGQAFF. The variable domain in full, completed from reference TRBV30 and TRBJ1-1, reads SQTIHQWPATLVQPVGSPLSLECTVEGTSNPNLYWYRQAAGRGLQLLFYSVGIGQISSEVPQNLSASRPQDRQFILSSKKLLLSDSGFYLCACPIQDRGQAFFGQGTRLTVV.

The chain employs TRBV20-1 and TRBJ2-1; 8 nucleotides align to TRBD2. Germline trimming cut 4 bases from V and 12 bases from J; bases unmatched to any gene: 5. The V gene's germline CDR1 is DFQATT and CDR2 SNEGSKA (reference sequence). The CDR3 has 11 amino acids. The CDR3 sequence is CSAIREGPQFF. CDR3 DNA: TGCAGTGCTATCCGGGAGGGCCCGCAGTTCTTC.

The chain links TRBV5-1 to TRBJ2-7, with 13 bases fitting TRBD2. The CDR3 contains 15 residues. Trimming cost V 3 bases and J 3 bases; bases outside gene matches: 3. Per the germline V gene, CDR1 is SGHRS and CDR2 is YFSETQ. Written as DNA, the CDR3 is TGCGCCAGCAGCTCGGGACTAGCGGGGAACTACGAGCAGTACTTC. Protein product: CASSSGLAGNYEQYF.

There are a few counts of this clone. This rearrangement joins TRBV5-4 to TRBJ2-1; 14 nucleotides match TRBD2. The V gene's germline CDR1 is SGHNT and CDR2 YYREEE (reference sequence). V shed 4 bases and J 2 bases; nucleotides not matched to a gene: 8. The CDR3 has 18 residues. The CDR3: CASSPGTSGSVTYNEQFF. CDR3 bases: TGTGCCAGCAGCCCGGGGACTAGCGGGAGTGTCACCTACAATGAGCAGTTCTTC.

Comment on this clone: This sample includes further DNA sequences coding for the same CDR3. This chain uses TRBV6-6 with TRBJ2-5, with D unresolved. This CDR3 region has 11 residues. Trimming cost V 6 bases and J 2 bases, with 4 bases left between them. Germline V gene sequence: CDR1 MNHNY, CDR2 SVGAGI (reference sequence). The CDR3 DNA reads TGTGCCAGCAGGGGTCAAGAGACCCAGTACTTC. It is translated as CASRGQETQYF.

The chain couples TRBV7-2 to TRBJ2-7; possible D gene TRBD1, 5 bases. With 0 bases removed from V and 6 bases from J, the gap between germline ends came to 9 bases. The CDR3 is 13 amino acids. Germline assignment: CDR1 SGHTA and CDR2 FQGNSA. The CDR3 DNA is TGTGCCAGCAGCTTAGCAGGGGCCGGCGAGCAGTACTTC. Translated, it gives CASSLAGAGEQYF.

The chain recombines TRBV20-1 with TRBJ2-4; D call uncertain. V gave up 3 bases and J gave up 7 bases, with 7 bases separating them. The CDR3 has 11 residues. The germline V gene encodes CDR1 DFQATT and CDR2 SNEGSKA (reference sequence). CDR3 in amino acids: CSARPGNIQYF. Here the CDR3 DNA reads TGCAGTGCTAGGCCCGGGAACATTCAGTACTTC.

This chain connects TRBV14 to TRBJ1-1, with 7 bases aligning to TRBD1. This CDR3 has 14 residues. After removal of 1 base from V and 4 bases from J, the junction contained 3 bases not matched to a gene. Germline V gene data show CDR1 as SGHDN and CDR2 as FVKESK. The CDR3 loop is CASSQGNRGTEAFF. The CDR3 region has the DNA TGTGCCAGCAGCCAAGGAAACAGGGGCACTGAAGCTTTCTTT.

The V and J genes are TRBV4-2 and TRBJ2-7, with 8 bases identical to TRBD2. Per germline, CDR1 LGHNA and CDR2 YNFKEQ. This CDR3 contains 17 residues. V lost 2 bases to trimming and J lost 0 bases; unmatched junction nucleotides: 9. CDR3 region: CASSQLLSGGNSYEQYF. The CDR3 nucleotides read TGTGCCAGCAGCCAATTACTAAGCGGGGGTAACTCCTACGAGCAGTACTTC.

The chain combines TRBV7-9 with TRBJ1-3, with a tentative D call TRBD1 (5 bases). V was pared by 1 base and J by 4 bases, with 8 bases between. The CDR3 is 14 amino acids. CDR1 is SEHNR and CDR2 is FQNEAQ in the germline V gene (reference sequence). The CDR3 protein is CASSLGRDGNTIYF. In DNA, the CDR3 is TGTGCCAGCAGCTTAGGAAGGGACGGAAACACCATATATTTT.

This chain connects TRBV19 to TRBJ2-1, with 12 nucleotides matching TRBD2. The CDR3 spans 15 residues. Germline V gene lookup returns CDR1 LNHDA and CDR2 SQIVND (reference sequence). V gave up 4 bases and J gave up 6 bases; unmatched junction bases: 4. CDR3 bases: TGTGCCAGTAGTAACGGACTAGCGGGATTCAATGAGCAGTTCTTC. This sequence encodes CASSNGLAGFNEQFF.

The chain has TRBV28 and TRBJ1-2, with TRBD1 matching over 12 bases. V was pared by 5 bases and J by 7 bases, with 11 bases of the junction left unmatched. Germline V lookup: CDR1 MDHEN, CDR2 SYDVKM. The CDR3 runs 16 residues. The DNA of the CDR3 is TGTGCCAGCAGTCCGGGACAGGGGGCGATCGTTCGTGGCTACACCTTC. This sequence encodes CASSPGQGAIVRGYTF.

This rearrangement joins TRBV5-1 to TRBJ2-1; 7 bases line up with TRBD1. CDR1 is SGHRS, CDR2 YFSETQ, per germline. Trimming at V came to 2 bases and at J to 4 bases, leaving 6 bases not matched to a gene. The CDR3 consists of 15 residues. CDR3 nucleotide sequence: TGCGCCAGCAGCTTTGACAGGGTGGCTTACAATGAGCAGTTCTTC. Translated, it gives CASSFDRVAYNEQFF.

CDR3 nucleotide sequence: TGTGCCAGCAACCCCCAGGGGACGGATCAGCCCCAGCATTTT. Translated, it gives CASNPQGTDQPQHF. The chain carries TRBV6-5 and TRBJ1-5; D may be TRBD1 (6 bases). The CDR3 is 14 residues long. V was trimmed by 7 bases and J by 5 bases, leaving 15 bases between them. Germline V gene data show CDR1 as MNHEY and CDR2 as SVGAGI.